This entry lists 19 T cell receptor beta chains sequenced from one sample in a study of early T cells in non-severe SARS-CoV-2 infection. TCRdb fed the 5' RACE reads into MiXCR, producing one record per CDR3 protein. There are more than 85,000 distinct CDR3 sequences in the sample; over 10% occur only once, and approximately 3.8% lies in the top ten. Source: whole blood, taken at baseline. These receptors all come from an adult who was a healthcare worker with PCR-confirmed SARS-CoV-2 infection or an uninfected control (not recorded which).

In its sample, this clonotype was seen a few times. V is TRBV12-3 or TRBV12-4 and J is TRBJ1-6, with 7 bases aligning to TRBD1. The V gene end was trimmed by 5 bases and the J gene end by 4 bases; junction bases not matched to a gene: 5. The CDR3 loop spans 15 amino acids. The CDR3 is CASSPSGQYNSPLHF. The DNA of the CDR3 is TGTGCCAGCAGTCCCTCGGGACAGTATAATTCACCCCTCCACTTT.

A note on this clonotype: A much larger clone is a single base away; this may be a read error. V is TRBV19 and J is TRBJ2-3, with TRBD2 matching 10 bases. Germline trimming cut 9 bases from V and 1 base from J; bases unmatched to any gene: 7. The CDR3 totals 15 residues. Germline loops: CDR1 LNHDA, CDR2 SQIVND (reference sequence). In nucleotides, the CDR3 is TGTGCCAGCACCCCCCTAGCGGGGGGCACAGATACGCAGTATTTT. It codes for CASTPLAGGTDTQYF.

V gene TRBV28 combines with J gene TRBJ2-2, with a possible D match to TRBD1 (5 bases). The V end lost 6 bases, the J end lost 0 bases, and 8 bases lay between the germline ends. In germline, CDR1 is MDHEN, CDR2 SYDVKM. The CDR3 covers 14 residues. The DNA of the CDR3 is TGTGCCAGCAGGTACAGGACGAACACCGGGGAGCTGTTTTTT. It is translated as CASRYRTNTGELFF.

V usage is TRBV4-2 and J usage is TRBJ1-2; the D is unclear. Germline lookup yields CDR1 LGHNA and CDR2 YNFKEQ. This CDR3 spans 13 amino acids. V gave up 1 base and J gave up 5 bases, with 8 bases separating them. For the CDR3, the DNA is TGTGCCAGCAGCCAAGGAGGCGATTATGGCTACACCTTC. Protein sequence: CASSQGGDYGYTF.

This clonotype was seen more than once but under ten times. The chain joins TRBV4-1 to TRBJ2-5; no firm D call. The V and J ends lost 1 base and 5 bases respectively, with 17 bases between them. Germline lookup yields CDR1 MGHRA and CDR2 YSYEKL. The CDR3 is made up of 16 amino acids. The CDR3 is CASSQGSSRVGETQYF. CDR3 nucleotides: TGCGCCAGCAGCCAAGGATCCAGTCGAGTCGGGGAGACCCAGTACTTC.

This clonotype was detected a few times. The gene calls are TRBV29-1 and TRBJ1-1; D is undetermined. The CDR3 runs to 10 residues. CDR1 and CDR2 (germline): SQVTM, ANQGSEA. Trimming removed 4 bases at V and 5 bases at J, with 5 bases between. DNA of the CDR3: TGCAGCGTTGCCGTGACTGAAGCTTTCTTT. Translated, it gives CSVAVTEAFF.

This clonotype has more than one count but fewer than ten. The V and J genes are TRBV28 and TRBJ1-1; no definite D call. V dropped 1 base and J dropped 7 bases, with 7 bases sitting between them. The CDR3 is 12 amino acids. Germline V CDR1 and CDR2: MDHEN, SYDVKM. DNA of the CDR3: TGTGCCAGCAGTTTATACGGCCTTGAAGCTTTCTTT. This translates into CASSLYGLEAFF.

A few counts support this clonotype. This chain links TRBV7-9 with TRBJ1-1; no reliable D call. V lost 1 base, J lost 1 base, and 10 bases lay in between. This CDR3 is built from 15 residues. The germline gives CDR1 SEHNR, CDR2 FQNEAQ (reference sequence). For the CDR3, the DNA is TGTGCCAGCAGCTTAGAGGGTGGGAGGAACACTGAAGCTTTCTTT. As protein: CASSLEGGRNTEAFF. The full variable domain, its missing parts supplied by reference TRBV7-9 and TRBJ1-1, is DTGVSQNPRHKITKRGQNVTFRCDPISEHNRLYWYRQTLGQGPEFLTYFQNEAQLEKSRLLSDRFSAERPKGSFSTLEIQRTEQGDSAMYLCASSLEGGRNTEAFFGQGTRLTVV.

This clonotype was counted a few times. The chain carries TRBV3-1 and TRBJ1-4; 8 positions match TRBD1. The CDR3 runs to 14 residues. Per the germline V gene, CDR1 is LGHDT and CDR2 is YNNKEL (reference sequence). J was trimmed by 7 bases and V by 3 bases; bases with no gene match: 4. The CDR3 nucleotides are TGTGCCAGCAGCCAGCAGGGGGCTCGTGAAAAACTGTTTTTT. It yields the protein CASSQQGAREKLFF.

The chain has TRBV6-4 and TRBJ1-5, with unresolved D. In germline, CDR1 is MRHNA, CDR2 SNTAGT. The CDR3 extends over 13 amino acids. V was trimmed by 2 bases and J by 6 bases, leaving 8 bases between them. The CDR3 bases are TGTGCCAGCAGTGACCGGGCGGGTCAGCCCCAGCATTTT. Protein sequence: CASSDRAGQPQHF.

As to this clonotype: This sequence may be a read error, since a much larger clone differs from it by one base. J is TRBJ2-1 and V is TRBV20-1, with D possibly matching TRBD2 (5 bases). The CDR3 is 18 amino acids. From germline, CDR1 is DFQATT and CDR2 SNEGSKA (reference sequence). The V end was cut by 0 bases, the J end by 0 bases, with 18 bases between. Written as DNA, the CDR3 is TGCAGTGCTAGAGATGGAGGCGGGTGGGCCCTCTCCTACAATGAGCAGTTCTTC. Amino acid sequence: CSARDGGGWALSYNEQFF.

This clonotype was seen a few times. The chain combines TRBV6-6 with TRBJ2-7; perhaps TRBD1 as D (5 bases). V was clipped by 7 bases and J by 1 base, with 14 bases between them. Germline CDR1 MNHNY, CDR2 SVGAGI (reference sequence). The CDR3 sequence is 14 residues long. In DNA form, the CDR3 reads TGTGCCAGCAAAGTCTACGCAGGGTCCTACGAGCAGTACTTC. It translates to CASKVYAGSYEQYF.

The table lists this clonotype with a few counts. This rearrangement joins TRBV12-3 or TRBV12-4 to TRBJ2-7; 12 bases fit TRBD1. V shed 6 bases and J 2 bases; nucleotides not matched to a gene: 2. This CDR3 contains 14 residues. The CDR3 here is CASRGTGGPYEQYF. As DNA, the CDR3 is TGTGCCAGCAGAGGGACAGGGGGCCCCTACGAGCAGTACTTC.

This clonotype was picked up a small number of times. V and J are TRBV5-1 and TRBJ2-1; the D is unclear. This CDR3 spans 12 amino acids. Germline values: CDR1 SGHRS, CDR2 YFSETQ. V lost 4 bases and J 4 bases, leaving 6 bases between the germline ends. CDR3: CASSQRYNEQFF. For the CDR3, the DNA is TGCGCCAGCAGCCAGAGATACAATGAGCAGTTCTTC.

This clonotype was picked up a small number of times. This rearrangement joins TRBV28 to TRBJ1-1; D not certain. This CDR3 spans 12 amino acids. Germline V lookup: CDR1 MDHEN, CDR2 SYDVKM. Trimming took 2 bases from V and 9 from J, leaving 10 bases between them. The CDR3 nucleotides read TGTGCCAGCAGTTTACTCCCCCCCCAAGCTTTCTTT. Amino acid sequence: CASSLLPPQAFF.

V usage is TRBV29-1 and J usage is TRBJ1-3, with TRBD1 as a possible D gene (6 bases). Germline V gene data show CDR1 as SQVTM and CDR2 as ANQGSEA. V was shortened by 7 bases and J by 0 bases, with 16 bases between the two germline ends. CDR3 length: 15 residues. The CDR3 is CSGTTGSSSGNTIYF. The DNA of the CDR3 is TGCAGCGGTACAACAGGGAGCAGCTCTGGAAACACCATATATTTT.

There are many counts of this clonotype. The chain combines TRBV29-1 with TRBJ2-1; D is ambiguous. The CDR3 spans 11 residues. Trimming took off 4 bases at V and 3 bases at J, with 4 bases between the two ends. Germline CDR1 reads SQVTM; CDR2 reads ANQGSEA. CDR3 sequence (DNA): TGCAGCGTTGCGTACTACAATGAGCAGTTCTTC. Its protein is CSVAYYNEQFF.

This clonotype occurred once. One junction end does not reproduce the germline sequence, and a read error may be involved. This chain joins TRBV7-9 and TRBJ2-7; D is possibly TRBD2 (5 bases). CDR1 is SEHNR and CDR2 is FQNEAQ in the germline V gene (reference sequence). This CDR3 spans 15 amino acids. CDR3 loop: CVSSPSGISSYEQYF. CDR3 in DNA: TGTGTCAGCAGCCCCAGCGGTATTAGCTCCTACGAGCAGTACTTC. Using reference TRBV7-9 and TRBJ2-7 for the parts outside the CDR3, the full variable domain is DTGVSQNPRHKITKRGQNVTFRCDPISEHNRLYWYRQTLGQGPEFLTYFQNEAQLEKSRLLSDRFSAERPKGSFSTLEIQRTEQGDSAMYLCVSSPSGISSYEQYFGPGTRLTVT.

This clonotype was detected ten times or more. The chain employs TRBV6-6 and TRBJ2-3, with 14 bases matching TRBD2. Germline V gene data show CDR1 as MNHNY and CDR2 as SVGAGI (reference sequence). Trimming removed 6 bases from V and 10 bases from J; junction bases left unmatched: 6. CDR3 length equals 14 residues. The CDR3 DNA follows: TGTGCCAGCAGCTACGGGACTAGCGGGAGACCGCAGTATTTT. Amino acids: CASSYGTSGRPQYF.